Listed below are T cell receptor beta chains from one sample, sequenced in a study of CD8+ T cells in alopecia areata. Method: immunoSEQ multiplex PCR; TCRdb's copy keeps in-frame clones and lacks some. The sample comprises about 210,000 clones, around two fifths of which are singletons, and roughly 2.8% rests with the top ten. The specimen was CD4+ T cells sorted from blood, collected around week 37, from a patient treated with tofacitinib. Source of these receptors: a human donor with alopecia areata. Each CDR3 is given with its conserved first and last residue. Each record gives: D gene, clone size, J gene, V gene, CDR3 protein, CDR3 DNA. A D gene is named only where the DNA matches it firmly. For some rows the clone size is stated as once, few or many, or as a class when expanded; others skip it.

. | . | TRBJ1-2 | TRBV2 | CASMADGLYGYTF | TGTGCCAGCATGGCTGACGGGCTCTATGGCTACACCTTC
. | . | TRBJ1-5 | TRBV7-3 | CASSHRQASNQPQHF | TGTGCCAGCAGTCACCGACAGGCAAGCAATCAGCCCCAGCATTTT
. | . | TRBJ2-7 | TRBV28 | CASSSTRQVYEQYF | TGTGCCAGCAGTTCAACCAGACAGGTCTACGAGCAGTACTTC
. | . | TRBJ2-6 | TRBV7-3 | CASSLSSSGANVLTF | TGTGCCAGCAGCTTATCGAGCTCTGGGGCCAACGTCCTGACTTTC
. | . | TRBJ2-7 | TRBV15 | CATSSPRGTFDEQYF | TGTGCCACCAGCAGCCCCCGCGGGACATTCGACGAGCAGTACTTC
. | . | TRBJ1-1 | TRBV15 | CATSRDSLGNTEAFF | TGTGCCACCAGCAGAGATTCCCTCGGGAACACTGAAGCTTTCTTT
. | few | TRBJ2-3 | TRBV28 | CASRASSTDTQYF | TGTGCCAGCAGAGCCTCTAGCACAGATACGCAGTATTTT
. | . | TRBJ1-2 | TRBV21-1 | CASSTRAHSNYGYTF | TGTGCCAGCAGCACACGCGCGCACAGTAACTATGGCTACACCTTC
. | . | TRBJ2-7 | TRBV27 | CASSWRESYEQYF | TGTGCCAGCAGTTGGAGGGAATCCTACGAGCAGTACTTC
. | . | TRBJ2-1 | TRBV30 | CAWGHYNEQFF | TGTGCCTGGGGCCACTACAATGAGCAGTTCTTC
. | . | TRBJ1-1 | TRBV6-5 | CASSRDSEAFF | TGTGCCAGCAGTCGGGACTCCGAAGCTTTCTTT
TRBD2 | few | TRBJ2-1 | TRBV2 | CASSGGRSGGNEQFF | TGTGCCAGCAGTGGTGGGCGGTCCGGGGGGAATGAGCAGTTCTTC
. | few | TRBJ2-3 | TRBV30 | CAWSVVADTQYF | TGTGCCTGGAGTGTAGTGGCAGATACGCAGTATTTT